Listed below are T cell receptor beta chains from one sample, sequenced in a study of T cells in Graves' hyperthyroidism and ophthalmopathy. Using its own MiXCR run on the multiplex PCR reads, TCRdb lists one record per CDR3 protein. The top ten hold around 20% of the sample, which has about 360,000 distinct CDR3 sequences, approximately 12% seen once. Input material: blood. The receptors originated from a young man with Graves' hyperthyroidism that later progressed to Graves' ophthalmopathy. Both conserved end residues are part of each CDR3. Each record gives: CDR3 protein, CDR3 DNA, V gene, J gene, clone size, D gene. A D gene is named only where the DNA matches it firmly. Clone size is stated in some rows and not others, as once, few, many or a class when expanded.

cdr3_aa: CASRTGSGPQHF; cdr3_nt: TGTGCCAGCAGGACAGGGAGCGGGCCCCAGCATTTT; v_call: TRBV28; j_call: TRBJ1-5; clone_size: many; d_call: TRBD1
cdr3_aa: CASSLGVGRGAYEQYF; cdr3_nt: TGTGCCAGCAGCTTAGGGGTAGGCAGGGGGGCCTACGAGCAGTACTTC; v_call: TRBV7-8; j_call: TRBJ2-7; clone_size: many; d_call: NA
cdr3_aa: CAISEYFPGLAVYNEQFF; cdr3_nt: TGTGCCATCAGTGAGTACTTCCCAGGACTAGCGGTTTACAATGAGCAGTTCTTC; v_call: TRBV10-3; j_call: TRBJ2-1; clone_size: few; d_call: TRBD2
cdr3_aa: CASSYPPEQDSYEQYF; cdr3_nt: TGTGCCAGCAGTTACCCCCCCGAACAGGACTCCTACGAGCAGTACTTC; v_call: TRBV6-5; j_call: TRBJ2-7; clone_size: NA; d_call: NA
cdr3_aa: CASSLEGTGNSPLHF; cdr3_nt: TGTGCCAGCAGCTTAGAGGGGACAGGGAACTCACCCCTCCACTTT; v_call: TRBV7-9; j_call: TRBJ1-6; clone_size: NA; d_call: TRBD1
cdr3_aa: CAGSELGETQYF; cdr3_nt: TGTGCCGGTTCTGAACTAGGGGAGACCCAGTACTTC; v_call: TRBV30; j_call: TRBJ2-5; clone_size: many; d_call: NA
cdr3_aa: CASSSGTTPYNERFF; cdr3_nt: TGTGCCAGCAGCTCCGGGACTACCCCCTACAATGAGCGGTTCTTC; v_call: TRBV6-5; j_call: TRBJ2-1; clone_size: few; d_call: TRBD2
cdr3_aa: CSATRPGTANTEAFF; cdr3_nt: TGCAGTGCTACCCGCCCCGGGACAGCGAACACTGAAGCTTTCTTT; v_call: TRBV20-1; j_call: TRBJ1-1; clone_size: NA; d_call: TRBD1
cdr3_aa: CASSLGSGGTKNIQYF; cdr3_nt: TGTGCCAGCAGCTTAGGTAGCGGGGGCACCAAAAACATTCAGTACTTC; v_call: TRBV13; j_call: TRBJ2-4; clone_size: few; d_call: TRBD2
cdr3_aa: CASTDSRIDYGYTF; cdr3_nt: TGTGCCAGTACCGACAGCCGCATTGACTATGGCTACACCTTC; v_call: TRBV19; j_call: TRBJ1-2; clone_size: many; d_call: NA
cdr3_aa: CASSGRPSLTKNTEAFF; cdr3_nt: TGTGCCAGCAGCGGAAGACCGAGTCTGACAAAAAACACTGAAGCTTTCTTT; v_call: TRBV9; j_call: TRBJ1-1; clone_size: many; d_call: NA
cdr3_aa: CASSSENYGYTF; cdr3_nt: TGCGCCAGCAGCTCAGAGAACTATGGCTACACCTTC; v_call: TRBV5-1; j_call: TRBJ1-2; clone_size: NA; d_call: NA
cdr3_aa: CATSVSTDTQYF; cdr3_nt: TGTGCCACCAGTGTTAGCACAGATACGCAGTATTTT; v_call: TRBV24-1; j_call: TRBJ2-3; clone_size: many; d_call: NA
cdr3_aa: CASRGTGHPEQYF; cdr3_nt: TGTGCCAGCAGGGGGACAGGGCATCCCGAGCAGTACTTC; v_call: TRBV2; j_call: TRBJ2-7; clone_size: many; d_call: TRBD1
cdr3_aa: CASSERSSGHTGELFF; cdr3_nt: TGTGCCAGCAGCGAACGGTCTAGCGGGCACACCGGGGAGCTGTTTTTT; v_call: TRBV2; j_call: TRBJ2-2; clone_size: many; d_call: TRBD2
cdr3_aa: CASSPNAMNTEAFF; cdr3_nt: TGTGCCAGCTCACCAAACGCCATGAACACTGAAGCTTTCTTT; v_call: TRBV18; j_call: TRBJ1-1; clone_size: many; d_call: NA
cdr3_aa: CASSLHGTNTEAFF; cdr3_nt: TGTGCCAGCAGTTTGCACGGAACCAACACTGAAGCTTTCTTT; v_call: TRBV28; j_call: TRBJ1-1; clone_size: many; d_call: NA
cdr3_aa: CSVDRALGGNEQFF; cdr3_nt: TGCAGCGTTGACCGGGCTTTGGGGGGTAATGAGCAGTTCTTC; v_call: TRBV29-1; j_call: TRBJ2-1; clone_size: few; d_call: NA
cdr3_aa: CASSSSPSDYTDTQYF; cdr3_nt: TGTGCCAGCAGCTCAAGCCCGTCGGACTACACAGATACGCAGTATTTT; v_call: TRBV11-1; j_call: TRBJ2-3; clone_size: NA; d_call: NA
cdr3_aa: CASSLGAGRPPNTGELFF; cdr3_nt: TGTGCCAGCAGTCTAGGCGCAGGGCGACCTCCGAACACCGGGGAGCTGTTTTTT; v_call: TRBV27; j_call: TRBJ2-2; clone_size: many; d_call: NA
cdr3_aa: CASCLSRPSYNKQFF; cdr3_nt: TGTGCCAGTTGTCTTTCCCGGCCCTCCTACAATAAGCAGTTCTTC; v_call: TRBV28; j_call: TRBJ2-1; clone_size: NA; d_call: NA
cdr3_aa: CASSLFDSFYGYTF; cdr3_nt: TGTGCCAGCAGTTTATTCGACAGCTTCTATGGCTACACCTTC; v_call: TRBV28; j_call: TRBJ1-2; clone_size: many; d_call: NA
cdr3_aa: CASSPGQIYEQYF; cdr3_nt: TGTGCCAGCAGCCCGGGACAGATCTACGAGCAGTACTTC; v_call: TRBV28; j_call: TRBJ2-7; clone_size: many; d_call: TRBD1
cdr3_aa: CASSLGVSAKETQYF; cdr3_nt: TGCGCCAGCAGCTTGGGGGTCAGCGCAAAAGAGACCCAGTACTTC; v_call: TRBV5-1; j_call: TRBJ2-5; clone_size: few; d_call: NA
cdr3_aa: CASRATGATNEKLFF; cdr3_nt: TGTGCCAGCAGAGCCACAGGGGCTACTAATGAAAAACTGTTTTTT; v_call: TRBV2; j_call: TRBJ1-4; clone_size: many; d_call: TRBD1
cdr3_aa: CASSLTGFPDTQYF; cdr3_nt: TGTGCCAGCAGTTTGACAGGGTTTCCAGATACGCAGTATTTT; v_call: TRBV6-1; j_call: TRBJ2-3; clone_size: many; d_call: TRBD1
cdr3_aa: CASSLQVPGRWGSYEQYF; cdr3_nt: TGTGCCAGCAGTCTCCAAGTACCGGGACGCTGGGGTTCCTACGAGCAGTACTTC; v_call: TRBV6-1; j_call: TRBJ2-7; clone_size: many; d_call: NA
cdr3_aa: CSVDNRGTDTQYF; cdr3_nt: TGCAGCGTTGATAACAGGGGCACAGATACGCAGTATTTT; v_call: TRBV29-1; j_call: TRBJ2-3; clone_size: NA; d_call: NA
cdr3_aa: CASSRTYEAFF; cdr3_nt: TGTGCCAGCAGCCGAACCTATGAAGCTTTCTTT; v_call: TRBV2; j_call: TRBJ1-1; clone_size: many; d_call: NA
cdr3_aa: CASSVSETGLYGYTF; cdr3_nt: TGTGCCAGCAGCGTATCAGAGACGGGACTTTATGGCTACACCTTC; v_call: TRBV9; j_call: TRBJ1-2; clone_size: once; d_call: NA
cdr3_aa: CASSMSLQSGYTF; cdr3_nt: TGTGCCAGTAGTATGTCGTTACAGAGTGGCTACACCTTC; v_call: TRBV19; j_call: TRBJ1-2; clone_size: few; d_call: NA
cdr3_aa: CASSTLLGNQPQHF; cdr3_nt: TGTGCCAGTAGTACCCTGTTGGGCAATCAGCCCCAGCATTTT; v_call: TRBV19; j_call: TRBJ1-5; clone_size: NA; d_call: NA
cdr3_aa: CATSRERAYGYTF; cdr3_nt: TGTGCCACCAGCAGAGAACGGGCGTATGGCTACACCTTC; v_call: TRBV15; j_call: TRBJ1-2; clone_size: NA; d_call: NA
cdr3_aa: CASSQVMNQPQHF; cdr3_nt: TGCGCCAGCAGCCAAGTCATGAATCAGCCCCAGCATTTT; v_call: TRBV4-1; j_call: TRBJ1-5; clone_size: few; d_call: NA
cdr3_aa: CASSEWPGPSTDTQYF; cdr3_nt: TGTGCCAGCAGTGAATGGCCCGGTCCTAGCACAGATACGCAGTATTTT; v_call: TRBV25-1; j_call: TRBJ2-3; clone_size: NA; d_call: NA
cdr3_aa: CASSPWDTGELFF; cdr3_nt: TGTGCCAGCAGTCCATGGGACACCGGGGAGCTGTTTTTT; v_call: TRBV28; j_call: TRBJ2-2; clone_size: many; d_call: NA
cdr3_aa: CASSQGLAASTDTQYF; cdr3_nt: TGTGCCAGCAGCCAAGGACTAGCGGCGAGCACAGATACGCAGTATTTT; v_call: TRBV3-1; j_call: TRBJ2-3; clone_size: many; d_call: TRBD2
cdr3_aa: CASSPRGTSTNEKLFF; cdr3_nt: TGCGCCAGCAGCCCGCGGGGAACCTCAACTAATGAAAAACTGTTTTTT; v_call: TRBV5-1; j_call: TRBJ1-4; clone_size: few; d_call: NA
cdr3_aa: CASSLRQGRLNEQFF; cdr3_nt: TGTGCCAGCAGTTTGAGGCAGGGGAGGCTCAATGAGCAGTTCTTC; v_call: TRBV12-3/TRBV12-4; j_call: TRBJ2-1; clone_size: NA; d_call: NA
cdr3_aa: CASSSGINYGYTF; cdr3_nt: TGTGCCAGCAGTAGCGGGATTAACTATGGCTACACCTTC; v_call: TRBV12-3/TRBV12-4; j_call: TRBJ1-2; clone_size: many; d_call: NA
cdr3_aa: CASGLSYYNEQFF; cdr3_nt: TGTGCTAGTGGTTTGTCTTACTACAATGAGCAGTTCTTC; v_call: TRBV12-5; j_call: TRBJ2-1; clone_size: many; d_call: NA
cdr3_aa: CASSVDSSTDTQYF; cdr3_nt: TGTGCCAGCAGCGTAGACTCTAGCACAGATACGCAGTATTTT; v_call: TRBV9; j_call: TRBJ2-3; clone_size: few; d_call: NA
cdr3_aa: CASSLAAGGPETQYF; cdr3_nt: TGTGCCAGCAGTTTAGCAGCGGGGGGGCCAGAGACCCAGTACTTC; v_call: TRBV12-3/TRBV12-4; j_call: TRBJ2-5; clone_size: many; d_call: TRBD2
cdr3_aa: CASSTGQGGYEQYF; cdr3_nt: TGTGCCAGCAGCACCGGACAGGGGGGCTACGAGCAGTACTTC; v_call: TRBV11-2; j_call: TRBJ2-7; clone_size: many; d_call: TRBD1
cdr3_aa: CASSVSGRHNSPLHF; cdr3_nt: TGTGCCAGCAGCGTTTCCGGGCGTCATAATTCACCCCTCCACTTT; v_call: TRBV9; j_call: TRBJ1-6; clone_size: few; d_call: NA
cdr3_aa: CASSQGTGVNYGYTF; cdr3_nt: TGTGCCAGCAGTCAAGGGACAGGGGTAAACTATGGCTACACCTTC; v_call: TRBV27; j_call: TRBJ1-2; clone_size: NA; d_call: TRBD1
cdr3_aa: CASSLVLGWSSGANVLTF; cdr3_nt: TGCGCCAGCAGCTTGGTTCTTGGGTGGAGCTCTGGGGCCAACGTCCTGACTTTC; v_call: TRBV5-1; j_call: TRBJ2-6; clone_size: few; d_call: NA
cdr3_aa: CASRPGQGNQPQHF; cdr3_nt: TGTGCCAGCAGACCGGGACAGGGGAACCAGCCCCAGCATTTT; v_call: TRBV2; j_call: TRBJ1-5; clone_size: many; d_call: TRBD1
cdr3_aa: CASSNPAGTEQYF; cdr3_nt: TGCGCCAGCAGCAACCCAGCAGGGACCGAGCAGTACTTC; v_call: TRBV4-1; j_call: TRBJ2-7; clone_size: NA; d_call: NA
cdr3_aa: CASSPGQGTDGYTF; cdr3_nt: TGTGCCAGCAGTCCAGGACAAGGGACGGATGGCTACACCTTC; v_call: TRBV28; j_call: TRBJ1-2; clone_size: many; d_call: NA
cdr3_aa: CASSQERTKQYF; cdr3_nt: TGTGCCAGCAGCCAAGAAAGGACGAAGCAGTACTTC; v_call: TRBV3-1; j_call: TRBJ2-7; clone_size: many; d_call: NA
cdr3_aa: CASRPRTGRDSPLHF; cdr3_nt: TGTGCCAGCAGACCTCGGACAGGGCGCGATTCACCCCTCCACTTT; v_call: TRBV2; j_call: TRBJ1-6; clone_size: few; d_call: TRBD1
cdr3_aa: CAIKYQETQYF; cdr3_nt: TGTGCCATCAAGTACCAAGAGACCCAGTACTTC; v_call: TRBV10-3; j_call: TRBJ2-5; clone_size: NA; d_call: NA
cdr3_aa: CASSPLRSSYNEQFF; cdr3_nt: TGTGCCAGCTCACCTCTTAGAAGCTCCTACAATGAGCAGTTCTTC; v_call: TRBV18; j_call: TRBJ2-1; clone_size: NA; d_call: NA
cdr3_aa: CASSQDLRVSNQPQHF; cdr3_nt: TGTGCCAGCAGCCAAGATCTCAGGGTCAGCAATCAGCCCCAGCATTTT; v_call: TRBV3-1; j_call: TRBJ1-5; clone_size: many; d_call: NA
cdr3_aa: CASSGRGHGTEAFF; cdr3_nt: TGTGCCAGCAGCGGCAGGGGGCACGGGACTGAAGCTTTCTTT; v_call: TRBV9; j_call: TRBJ1-1; clone_size: few; d_call: TRBD1
cdr3_aa: CASSFGTADTEAFF; cdr3_nt: TGTGCCAGCAGCTTTGGGACTGCGGACACTGAAGCTTTCTTT; v_call: TRBV5-8; j_call: TRBJ1-1; clone_size: NA; d_call: NA